The rows below give T cell receptor beta chains drawn from one sample of a study of cytomegalovirus exposure and HLA in healthy donors. The table came from immunoSEQ multiplex PCR; TCRdb's copy has only in-frame clones and leaves some out. The data show about 160,000 clones, approximately 77% seen once. The material sequenced was PBMCs. The origin of the receptors is a female donor in good health and CMV-seronegative. Each CDR3 is given with its conserved first and last residue. Fields, in order: J gene, D gene, V gene, CDR3 protein. The D gene is left open where the match is weak.

TRBJ2-2 | NA | TRBV7-2 | CASSRTRTGELFF
TRBJ2-7 | TRBD2 | TRBV6-1 | CASRSTSGPYEQYF
TRBJ2-7 | TRBD2 | TRBV30 | CAWSVRAGAYEQYF
TRBJ1-1 | NA | TRBV11-2 | CASSPGGTEAFF
TRBJ1-5 | NA | TRBV5-5 | CASSLEGTPVPQPQHF
TRBJ2-7 | TRBD2 | TRBV7-2 | CASSSSGITYEQYF
TRBJ2-4 | TRBD1 | TRBV27 | CATRDRGNIQYF
TRBJ1-1 | NA | TRBV4-1 | CASSLSRTEAFF
TRBJ2-7 | NA | TRBV28 | CASMTEPYEQYF
TRBJ2-7 | TRBD2 | TRBV5-4 | CASSFAGTSGYEQYF
TRBJ2-5 | NA | TRBV18 | CASSPPSSRQETQYF
TRBJ2-1 | NA | TRBV7-2 | CASSLATTPPYNEQFF
TRBJ2-7 | TRBD2 | TRBV7-2 | CASSSPTSASYEQYF
TRBJ2-6 | TRBD1 | TRBV28 | CASSLVGGFSGANVLTF
TRBJ1-2 | NA | TRBV7-9 | CSSGFDGGGGYGYTF
TRBJ2-1 | TRBD2 | TRBV10-3 | CAISGTSGSYNEQFF
TRBJ2-1 | TRBD1 | TRBV6-4 | CASSLTRDSYNEQFF
TRBJ2-7 | NA | TRBV6-5 | CASSYPGEGGSYEQYF
TRBJ1-3 | NA | TRBV5-1 | CASSSADSDSGNTIYF
TRBJ1-2 | TRBD1 | TRBV27 | CASRTGSYGYTF
TRBJ2-2 | NA | TRBV5-4 | CASSLGGESGELFF
TRBJ2-1 | TRBD2 | TRBV9 | CASSVGGRGWNEQFF
TRBJ2-1 | NA | TRBV19 | CASSSNEQFF
TRBJ1-6 | NA | TRBV21-1 | CASSDHRQKPFSPLHF
TRBJ2-1 | NA | TRBV6-4 | CASRADSSYNEQFF
TRBJ2-7 | TRBD1 | TRBV6-5 | CASSDLGQGIF
TRBJ1-3 | NA | TRBV6-1 | CASRAGSYSGNTIYF
TRBJ2-7 | TRBD2 | TRBV4-1 | CASSQLLPGLAGAYEQYF
TRBJ2-7 | TRBD1 | TRBV5-1 | CASSLQGQGDYEQYF
TRBJ2-1 | TRBD1 | TRBV19 | CASTKQGARYNEQFF
TRBJ2-7 | TRBD1 | TRBV28 | CASSLTGTSEQYF
TRBJ2-7 | TRBD1 | TRBV27 | CASRTLLGGAWYEQYF
TRBJ1-2 | NA | TRBV30 | CACFRGNDYGYTF
TRBJ1-5 | TRBD1 | TRBV7-9 | CASSTGTGRSNQPQHF
TRBJ2-7 | TRBD2 | TRBV18 | CATERDPGGLSEQYF
TRBJ1-5 | TRBD1 | TRBV6-1 | CASSTGGVGQPQHF
TRBJ2-5 | NA | TRBV7-2 | CASSLAGQPQETQYF
TRBJ1-5 | TRBD1 | TRBV27 | CASSDRVKSQPQHF
TRBJ1-1 | TRBD1 | TRBV5-4 | CASSGPQGMNTEAFF
TRBJ2-3 | TRBD2 | TRBV7-6 | CASSLVTSGMVDTQYF
TRBJ1-6 | TRBD1 | TRBV6-5 | CASSYSIGGNSPLHF
TRBJ1-2 | TRBD1 | TRBV7-9 | CASSSWTGKSGYTF
TRBJ2-1 | TRBD2 | TRBV27 | CASSPWTRGNEQFF
TRBJ2-1 | TRBD2 | TRBV30 | CAWSAFVAGVYNEQFF
TRBJ2-3 | TRBD1 | TRBV19 | CASRPTGGSTDTQYF
TRBJ2-3 | TRBD2 | TRBV7-3 | CASSLSSGIPDTQYF
TRBJ2-7 | TRBD2 | TRBV28 | CASSPLGGRAYEQYF
TRBJ1-1 | TRBD1 | TRBV5-5 | CASSLPGGTEAFF
TRBJ1-4 | NA | TRBV7-9 | CSSSLAGATNEKLFF
TRBJ2-7 | NA | TRBV4-3 | CASSQDTPAESSYEQYF
NA | NA | TRBV6-6 | CASSLSGDSSYEQYF
TRBJ2-3 | TRBD1 | TRBV6-1 | CASSDPWGTGVYGGTDTQYF
TRBJ2-7 | TRBD1 | TRBV27 | CASSLSIGGQAYEQYF
TRBJ2-1 | TRBD1 | TRBV5-1 | CASSPPGQGHNEQFF